Below, one TCR beta chain is given with its context. Its cognate antigen is unknown. The V and J ends lost 9 bases and 8 bases, in that order; junction bases with no gene match: 13. Germline V lookup: CDR1 MDHEN, CDR2 SYDVKM. This CDR3 comprises 14 residues. Clones were read by immunoSEQ multiplex PCR, and TCRdb kept only the in-frame ones, dropping some. Among about 91,000 clones listed, about nine tenths were seen once. This entry belongs to a study of identifying expanded T cells in peripheral blood. No infections or other immune events were documented during collection. General study results and limits: Differentially abundant clones: about 1.2 between replicates, 16.4 at around 14 days, over 18 at four. Approximately two-week clone count variance significantly increased as total template count grew.

This rearrangement joins TRBV28 to TRBJ2-1; 7 positions match TRBD2. The sequenced material came from blood. The clonotype originates from a person aged 18 to 69 in good health. The CDR3 sequence is CASQSGIVFHEQFF. CDR3 DNA sequence: TGTGCCAGTCAAAGCGGGATTGTTTTCCATGAGCAGTTCTTC.